This T cell receptor beta chain was captured in a study of T cells in Graves' hyperthyroidism and ophthalmopathy. General study points: Researchers found most expanded thyroid clonotypes above 0.001 in blood as well. A model built on 13 V-J features separated ophthalmopathy from stable hyperthyroidism.

Authors of the study amplified TCR beta CDR3 regions from RNA transcripts. A first-round RT-PCR of the TCR CDR3 used the HTBI primer set. One entry per CDR3 protein, called by TCRdb with MiXCR from the multiplex PCR reads. The sample contains around 190,000 distinct CDR3 sequences, roughly a sixth of which appear only once. As regards this clonotype: What it recognizes is unknown.

Sequences were obtained from blood. This receptor was obtained from a woman in her 50s with Graves' hyperthyroidism.

The CDR3 DNA is TGTGCCAGCAGTGAATTTAGAAGTACGCAGTATTTT. This gives the protein CASSEFRSTQYF. This chain links TRBV25-1 with TRBJ2-3; D unresolved. CDR3 size: 12 residues. The V gene lost 1 base and the J gene lost 8 bases, with 7 bases spanning the gap. Germline V gene data show CDR1 as MGHDK and CDR2 as SYGVNS.